This TCR beta chain is drawn from a study of post-analysis software for immune sequencing data. Regarding the study as a whole: In patients, TRBV5-6, TRBV5-1 and TRBV20-1 belonged to four or five TRBV segments found more frequently than in controls.

This clonotype turned up a few times. The antigen is undetermined. A junction end diverges from the germline sequence, so it may reflect a read error. TCR beta cDNA libraries included unique molecular identifiers. Researchers reported 400,000 to 550,000 cDNA molecules coming from approximately 0.95 to 9.8 million T cells. TCRdb independently ran MiXCR on the PCR reads; one entry per CDR3 protein. The sample lists about 810,000 distinct CDR3 sequences, 53% seen once, with around 4.5% in the top ten. Germline V gene data show CDR1 as LGHNT and CDR2 as FRNRAP. The CDR3 is 15 amino acids. This rearrangement joins TRBV12-5 to TRBJ2-4; D assignment may be TRBD1 or TRBD2 (5 bases each). The sequence was obtained from a girl aged 10-17 years with multiple sclerosis. Sequenced sample: blood. Here the CDR3 DNA reads TGTGCTAATGGTTTGGCCTCCGGGGCCCCGGGGATTCAGTACTTC. Translating it yields CANGLASGAPGIQYF.